The 26 T cell receptor beta chains listed next were all sequenced from one sample in a study of T cells in Graves' hyperthyroidism and ophthalmopathy. The source material, RNA transcripts, was used to amplify TCR beta CDR3 regions. During a first-round RT-PCR of the TCR CDR3, the HTBI primer set was used. In TCRdb, the multiplex PCR reads were re-called with MiXCR into one record per CDR3 protein. The data contain roughly 750,000 distinct CDR3 sequences, about 17% of them singletons. The sample comprised blood. Receptors originate from a man younger than 30 with Graves' hyperthyroidism.

The chain employs TRBV20-1 and TRBJ2-1, with D unclear. This CDR3 has 13 amino acids. Germline CDR1 is DFQATT and CDR2 is SNEGSKA (reference sequence). Trimming took off 0 bases at V and 10 bases at J, with 13 bases between the two ends. The DNA for the CDR3 is TGCAGTGCTAGAGATCAAAGGGATCGGGAGCAGTTCTTC. As protein: CSARDQRDREQFF.

This clonotype was counted at least ten times. The chain links TRBV30 to TRBJ2-1; D uncertain. The germline CDR1 and CDR2 sequences are GTSNPN and SVGIG (reference sequence). Between the trimmed V and J ends, which lost 5 bases and 7 bases, there was a span of 12 bases. This CDR3 is built from 12 residues. The CDR3 coding sequence is TGTGCCTGGGGAAGCGTGAAGAATGAGCAGTTCTTC. Translated: CAWGSVKNEQFF.

As to this clonotype: Given a much more abundant clone one base away, this may be a read error. The V call is TRBV28, the J call TRBJ2-1; D perhaps matches TRBD2 (6 bases). The V gene's germline CDR1 is MDHEN and CDR2 SYDVKM. This CDR3 spans 12 amino acids. CDR3 sequence: CTSSPREDEQFF. The CDR3 bases are TGTACCAGCAGCCCTAGGGAGGATGAGCAGTTCTTC.

J is TRBJ2-2 and V is TRBV2; D may match TRBD1 or TRBD2 (5 bases each). V was trimmed by 8 bases and J by 2 bases, leaving 12 bases between them. CDR1 is SNHLY, CDR2 FYNNEI, per germline. CDR3 length: 14 residues. The CDR3 coding sequence is TGTGCCAGCGGGGACGGACCCAACACCGGGGAGCTGTTTTTT. This codes for CASGDGPNTGELFF.

There are many counts of this clonotype. This rearrangement joins TRBV12-3 or TRBV12-4 to TRBJ2-1; D is undetermined. V dropped 6 bases and J dropped 6 bases, with 12 bases sitting between them. This CDR3 has 13 amino acids. CDR3 in amino acids: CASRIRASNEQFF. The CDR3 DNA follows: TGTGCCAGCAGAATAAGGGCCTCCAATGAGCAGTTCTTC.

At least ten counts were recorded for this clonotype. The chain uses TRBV28 and TRBJ1-3; 7 bases fit TRBD1. The V gene end was trimmed by 4 bases and the J gene end by 0 bases; junction bases not matched to a gene: 6. Germline V gene sequence: CDR1 MDHEN, CDR2 SYDVKM. This CDR3 contains 16 residues. The CDR3 here is CASSSQGPNSGNTIYF. The CDR3 DNA follows: TGTGCCAGCAGTTCACAGGGGCCAAACTCTGGAAACACCATATATTTT.

Ten or more counts support this clonotype. The gene calls are TRBV7-8 and TRBJ2-1; the D is unclear. Germline V lookup: CDR1 SGHVS, CDR2 FQNEAQ. There are 15 residues in the CDR3. V lost 1 base, J lost 10 bases, and 17 bases lay in between. The CDR3 coding sequence is TGTGCCAGCAGCTTAGTATTGATGCCTAGTGGCGAGCAGTTCTTC. Its protein product is CASSLVLMPSGEQFF.

This clonotype appeared many times. The chain has TRBV2 and TRBJ1-2, with TRBD1 as a possible D gene (6 bases). Germline V gene lookup returns CDR1 SNHLY and CDR2 FYNNEI. CDR3 length: 12 residues. V was trimmed by 5 bases and J by 8 bases, leaving 12 bases between them. Written as DNA, the CDR3 is TGTGCCAGCAGTCACCGGGACATCGGCTACACCTTC. Amino acids: CASSHRDIGYTF.

The rearrangement uses TRBV4-1 and TRBJ1-4; D uncertain. The V end was cut by 0 bases, the J end by 4 bases, with 6 bases between. There are 14 residues in the CDR3. The V gene's germline CDR1 is MGHRA and CDR2 YSYEKL. As DNA, the CDR3 is TGCGCCAGCAGCCAAGAAAGGTTTAATGAAAAACTGTTTTTT. It codes for CASSQERFNEKLFF.

The chain joins TRBV20-1 to TRBJ2-5, with 7 bases that match TRBD1. Per the germline V gene, CDR1 is DFQATT and CDR2 is SNEGSKA (reference sequence). The length of the CDR3 is 12 residues. The junction had 7 bases not matched to a gene; V was cut back by 7 bases and J by 5 bases. Here the CDR3 reads CSGRGRKETQYF. The CDR3 DNA reads TGCAGTGGAAGGGGGCGTAAGGAGACCCAGTACTTC.

The chain has TRBV5-5 and TRBJ2-7, with D perhaps matching TRBD2 (6 bases). Germline loops: CDR1 SGHKS, CDR2 YYEKEE (reference sequence). The CDR3 consists of 13 residues. The ends were cut back, 4 bases at V and 7 bases at J, with 15 bases in the middle. This CDR3 is CASSPLAAGEQYF. As DNA, the CDR3 is TGTGCCAGCAGCCCCCTGGCGGCGGGAGAGCAGTACTTC.

There are a few counts of this clonotype. The V gene is TRBV7-6, the J gene TRBJ2-3; a weak D match, TRBD2 (6 bases). Trimming removed 5 bases at V and 4 bases at J, with 22 bases between. The V gene's germline CDR1 is SGHVS and CDR2 FNYEAQ. The CDR3 sequence is 17 residues long. CDR3 residues: CASSIDPLAKVSDTQYF. CDR3 in DNA: TGTGCCAGCAGCATAGATCCACTAGCAAAAGTCTCAGATACGCAGTATTTT. Full variable domain (missing parts from reference TRBV7-6 and TRBJ2-3): GAGVSQSPRYKVTKRGQDVALRCDPISGHVSLYWYRQALGQGPEFLTYFNYEAQQDKSGLPNDRFSAERPEGSISTLTIQRTEQRDSAMYRCASSIDPLAKVSDTQYFGPGTRLTVL.

A few counts support this clonotype. V is TRBV7-8 and J is TRBJ2-1, with 7 positions matching TRBD2. The CDR3 contains 16 residues. V dropped 0 bases and J dropped 1; count of bases not matched to a gene: 3. The germline CDR1 and CDR2 sequences are SGHVS and FQNEAQ. This chain's CDR3 is CASSLAYGRSYNEQFF. CDR3 DNA: TGTGCCAGCAGCTTAGCTTACGGGAGGTCCTACAATGAGCAGTTCTTC. Based on the CDR3 plus reference TRBV7-8 and TRBJ2-1, the full variable domain is GAGVSQSPRYKVAKRGQDVALRCDPISGHVSLFWYQQALGQGPEFLTYFQNEAQLDKSGLPSDRFFAERPEGSVSTLKIQRTQQEDSAVYLCASSLAYGRSYNEQFFGPGTRLTVL.

The V gene is TRBV6-2 or TRBV6-3, the J gene TRBJ1-2; weak D call: TRBD1 (5 bases). The CDR3 spans 14 residues. Germline V CDR1 and CDR2: MNHEY, SVGEGT. V lost 5 bases and J 5 bases, leaving 15 bases between the germline ends. The DNA for the CDR3 is TGTGCCAGCAGTGACCATAGGACACCTTATGGCTACACCTTC. Translation gives CASSDHRTPYGYTF.

This clonotype was seen ten or more times. The chain links TRBV19 to TRBJ2-5, with TRBD2 matching 14 bases. The V and J ends lost 3 bases and 4 bases, in that order; junction bases with no gene match: 7. CDR1 and CDR2 from the germline V gene are LNHDA and SQIVND (reference sequence). The CDR3 is made up of 17 amino acids. The CDR3: CASSMRGTSGRSETQYF. CDR3 sequence (DNA): TGTGCCAGTAGTATGAGGGGGACTAGCGGGAGATCAGAGACCCAGTACTTC.

V usage is TRBV28 and J usage is TRBJ2-5, with D perhaps TRBD1 (5 bases). The CDR3 runs to 15 residues. Germline-derived CDR1 and CDR2 are MDHEN and SYDVKM. V lost 2 bases to trimming and J lost 3 bases, with 13 bases between them. The CDR3 is CASSLIGSREETQYF. The CDR3 nucleotides read TGTGCCAGCAGTTTAATTGGGTCCAGGGAAGAGACCCAGTACTTC.

As DNA, the CDR3 is TGTGCCACCAGCAGAGAGGGGGTCCGGGAGCAGTACTTC. Encoded protein: CATSREGVREQYF. V gene TRBV15 combines with J gene TRBJ2-7; either TRBD1 or TRBD2 may supply D (5 bases each). Trimming took 0 bases from V and 7 from J, leaving 10 bases between them. The CDR3 contains 13 residues. CDR1 is LNHNV and CDR2 is YYDKDF in the germline V gene (reference sequence).

There are many counts of this clonotype. The V and J genes are TRBV7-9 and TRBJ2-7; D might be TRBD1 (6 bases). Looked up from germline, CDR1 is SEHNR and CDR2 is FQNEAQ (reference sequence). V was shortened by 5 bases and J by 3 bases, with 14 bases between the two germline ends. This CDR3 comprises 14 residues. CDR3 region: CASSADSFSYEQYF. Here the CDR3 DNA reads TGTGCCAGCAGCGCGGACAGTTTCAGCTACGAGCAGTACTTC.

The rearrangement joins TRBV9 to TRBJ2-3; 8 bases align to TRBD2. The CDR3 spans 15 residues. Trimming at V came to 0 bases and at J to 4 bases, leaving 4 bases not matched to a gene. Per germline, CDR1 SGDLS and CDR2 YYNGEE. The CDR3 loop is CASSVAGGPADTQYF. The DNA for the CDR3 is TGTGCCAGCAGCGTAGCGGGAGGGCCGGCAGATACGCAGTATTTT.

This clonotype was seen ten or more times. The rearrangement uses TRBV27 and TRBJ2-3; D gene unclear. The CDR3 has 13 residues. V dropped 10 bases and J dropped 0 bases, with 11 bases sitting between them. The germline V gene has CDR1 MNHEY and CDR2 SMNVEV (reference sequence). The CDR3 DNA is TGTGCCACTGGCTACGGGAGCACAGATACGCAGTATTTT. This gives the protein CATGYGSTDTQYF.

This chain links TRBV11-2 with TRBJ2-1, with TRBD2 identical over 9 bases. Germline loops: CDR1 SGHAT, CDR2 FQNNGV. V shed 5 bases, J shed 6 bases, and the junction held 11 bases outside the gene matches. This CDR3 spans 16 amino acids. CDR3 in amino acids: CASSPSLAGAGNEQFF. The CDR3 DNA is TGTGCCAGCAGCCCCTCTTTAGCGGGAGCGGGCAATGAGCAGTTCTTC. Full variable domain (remainder filled in from reference TRBV11-2 and TRBJ2-1): EAGVAQSPRYKIIEKRQSVAFWCNPISGHATLYWYQQILGQGPKLLIQFQNNGVVDDSQLPKDRFSAERLKGVDSTLKIQPAKLEDSAVYLCASSPSLAGAGNEQFFGPGTRLTVL.

Ten or more counts support this clonotype. The chain is built from TRBV10-3 and TRBJ1-1; D is ambiguous. CDR1 and CDR2 (germline): ENHRY, SYGVKD. The CDR3 consists of 14 residues. Between the trimmed V and J ends, which lost 0 bases and 11 bases, there was a span of 16 bases. The CDR3 sequence: CAISESTVPQGAFF. CDR3 coding DNA: TGTGCCATCAGTGAGTCGACCGTCCCCCAAGGGGCTTTCTTT.

The chain recombines TRBV27 with TRBJ1-5, with D maybe TRBD1 (5 bases). Trimming stripped 2 bases from V and 1 base from J, with 12 bases between. The CDR3 loop spans 16 amino acids. CDR1 is MNHEY and CDR2 is SMNVEV in the germline V gene (reference sequence). The CDR3, as DNA: TGTGCCAGCAGTTTACCGAGGAGGGACAGCAATCAGCCCCAGCATTTT. Its protein product is CASSLPRRDSNQPQHF.

Comments on this clonotype: Since a much larger clone is just one base distant, this may be a read error. The rearrangement joins TRBV20-1 to TRBJ2-1, with 9 bases lining up with TRBD2. The CDR3 totals 15 residues. Germline V gene data show CDR1 as DFQATT and CDR2 as SNEGSKA (reference sequence). CDR3 in amino acids: CSARVRAGGNNERFF. The CDR3 DNA is TGCAGTGCTAGAGTTCGAGCGGGAGGCAACAATGAGCGGTTCTTC.

This clonotype has more than one count but fewer than ten. The rearrangement uses TRBV5-1 and TRBJ2-7, with TRBD2 identical over 10 bases. Trimming at V came to 3 bases and at J to 2 bases, leaving 5 bases not matched to a gene. Germline V gene data show CDR1 as SGHRS and CDR2 as YFSETQ. This CDR3 is 15 amino acids long. In DNA, the CDR3 is TGCGCCAGCAGCTCGGGGACTAGCGCGACCTACGAGCAGTACTTC. Translating gives CASSSGTSATYEQYF.

In this sample, this clonotype turned up a few times. Its ends do not fully match the called genes, so a read error is possible. V usage is TRBV6-5 and J usage is TRBJ2-3; D possibly corresponds to TRBD1 (6 bases). Germline lookup yields CDR1 MNHEY and CDR2 SVGAGI. The CDR3 runs to 16 residues. The CDR3 DNA sequence: TGTGCCAGCAGTTACTCGACAGGACGGGTTTCAGATGCGCAGTATTTT. Protein: CASSYSTGRVSDAQYF.